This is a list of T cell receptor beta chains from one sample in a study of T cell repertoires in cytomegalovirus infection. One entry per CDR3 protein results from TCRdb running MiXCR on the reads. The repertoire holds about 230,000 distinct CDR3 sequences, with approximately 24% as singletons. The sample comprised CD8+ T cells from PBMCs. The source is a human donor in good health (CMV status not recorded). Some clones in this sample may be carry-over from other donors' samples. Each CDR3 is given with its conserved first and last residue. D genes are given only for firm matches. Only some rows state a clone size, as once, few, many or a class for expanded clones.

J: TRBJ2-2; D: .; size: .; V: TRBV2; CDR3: CASSGQTNTGELFF; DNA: TGTGCCAGCAGTGGACAGACGAACACCGGGGAGCTGTTTTTT
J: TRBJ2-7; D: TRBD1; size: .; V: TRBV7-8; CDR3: CASSVRQGAYEQYF; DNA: TGTGCCAGCAGCGTGCGACAGGGGGCCTACGAGCAGTACTTC
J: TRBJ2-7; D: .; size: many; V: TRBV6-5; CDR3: CASSLTPSYEQYF; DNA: TGTGCCAGCAGCTTGACACCCTCCTACGAGCAGTACTTC
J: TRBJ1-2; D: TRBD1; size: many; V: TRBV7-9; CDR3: CASSSTGTDNYGYTF; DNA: TGTGCCAGCAGCTCCACCGGGACAGATAACTATGGCTACACCTTC
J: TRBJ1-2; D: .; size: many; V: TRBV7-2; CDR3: CASSINRDPPGYTF; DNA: TGTGCCAGCAGCATAAACAGGGATCCCCCTGGCTACACCTTC
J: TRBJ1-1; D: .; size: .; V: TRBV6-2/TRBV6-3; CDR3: CASSYPGLTEAFF; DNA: TGTGCCAGCAGTTATCCGGGTTTGACTGAAGCTTTCTTT
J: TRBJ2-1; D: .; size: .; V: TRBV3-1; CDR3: CASSHVSGGRGEQFF; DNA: TGTGCCAGCAGCCATGTATCGGGGGGCCGCGGTGAGCAGTTCTTC
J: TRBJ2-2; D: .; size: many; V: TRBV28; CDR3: CASSLIQGSGELFF; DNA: TGTGCCAGCAGTTTAATACAGGGTTCCGGGGAGCTGTTTTTT
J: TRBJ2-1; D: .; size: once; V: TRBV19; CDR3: CASSIASGFNEQFF; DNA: TGTGCCAGTAGTATAGCCTCCGGTTTCAATGAGCAGTTCTTC
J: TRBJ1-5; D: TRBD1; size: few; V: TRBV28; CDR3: CASSLRGTGGRYSNQPQHF; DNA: TGTGCCAGCAGTTTACGTGGGACAGGGGGCCGCTATAGCAATCAGCCCCAGCATTTT
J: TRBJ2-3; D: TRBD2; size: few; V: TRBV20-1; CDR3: CSARDPSGVRTDTQYF; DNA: TGCAGTGCTAGAGACCCGAGCGGGGTTAGGACAGATACGCAGTATTTT
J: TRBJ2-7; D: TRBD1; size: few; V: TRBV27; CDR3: CASRAGQGAKYEQYF; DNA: TGTGCCAGCAGGGCAGGACAGGGGGCGAAGTACGAGCAGTACTTC
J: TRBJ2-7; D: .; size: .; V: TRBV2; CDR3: CASSEPRDGLGEQYF; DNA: TGTGCCAGCAGTGAGCCGCGGGACGGGCTTGGGGAGCAGTACTTC
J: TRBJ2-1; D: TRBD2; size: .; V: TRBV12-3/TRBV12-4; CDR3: CASSSGLAGSYNEQFF; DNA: TGTGCCAGCAGTTCGGGACTAGCGGGGTCCTACAATGAGCAGTTCTTC
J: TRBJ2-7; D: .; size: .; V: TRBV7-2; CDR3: CASSPLGVSYEQYF; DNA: TGTGCCAGCAGCCCCTTAGGGGTCTCCTACGAGCAGTACTTC
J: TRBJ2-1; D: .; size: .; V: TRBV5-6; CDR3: CASSLASTGAYNEQFF; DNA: TGTGCCAGCAGCTTGGCGTCGACAGGAGCCTACAATGAGCAGTTCTTC
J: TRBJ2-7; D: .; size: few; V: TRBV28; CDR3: CASSNRVYYEQYF; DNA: TGTGCCAGCAGTAACAGGGTATACTACGAGCAGTACTTC
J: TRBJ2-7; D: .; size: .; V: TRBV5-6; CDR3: CASSLLRANEQYF; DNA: TGTGCCAGCAGCTTGTTGAGGGCTAACGAGCAGTACTTC
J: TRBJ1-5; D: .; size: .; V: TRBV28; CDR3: CASSPRLGGNQPQHF; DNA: TGTGCCAGCAGTCCCCGACTGGGGGGCAATCAGCCCCAGCATTTT
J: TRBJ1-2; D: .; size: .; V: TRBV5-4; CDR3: CASSTGTNYGYTF; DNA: TGTGCCAGCTCTACAGGGACCAACTATGGCTACACCTTC
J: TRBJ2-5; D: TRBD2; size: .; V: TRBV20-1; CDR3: CSAREREAGGKLQETQYF; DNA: TGCAGTGCTAGAGAGCGAGAAGCGGGGGGTAAACTCCAAGAGACCCAGTACTTC
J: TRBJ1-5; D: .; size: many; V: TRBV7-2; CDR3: CASSLKVALGNQPQHF; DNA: TGTGCCAGCTCCTTGAAGGTGGCGTTGGGCAATCAGCCCCAGCATTTT
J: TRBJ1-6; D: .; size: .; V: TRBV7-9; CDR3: CASSLEGVSPLHF; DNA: TGTGCCAGCAGCTTGGAAGGGGTCTCACCCCTCCACTTT
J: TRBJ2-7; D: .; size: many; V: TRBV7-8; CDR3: CAVEGSYEQYF; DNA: TGTGCAGTAGAGGGCTCCTACGAGCAGTACTTC
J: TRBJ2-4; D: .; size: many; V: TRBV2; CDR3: CASRSGGAGVIQYF; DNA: TGTGCCAGCAGGTCAGGGGGCGCGGGAGTCATTCAGTACTTC
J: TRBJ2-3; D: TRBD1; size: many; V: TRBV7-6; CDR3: CASSLAGTGGPWGTDTQYF; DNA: TGTGCCAGCAGCTTAGCCGGGACAGGGGGCCCCTGGGGCACAGATACGCAGTATTTT
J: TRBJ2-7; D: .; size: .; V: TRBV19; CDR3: CASSSSGGPQYF; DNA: TGTGCCAGTAGTTCCTCGGGCGGGCCACAGTACTTC
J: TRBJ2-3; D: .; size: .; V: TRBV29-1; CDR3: CSEEELANVDTQYF; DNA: TGCAGCGAAGAAGAACTCGCCAACGTCGATACGCAGTATTTT
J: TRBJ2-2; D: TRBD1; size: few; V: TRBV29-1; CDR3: CSVDEGQTNTGELFF; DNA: TGCAGCGTTGATGAGGGACAGACAAACACCGGGGAGCTGTTTTTT
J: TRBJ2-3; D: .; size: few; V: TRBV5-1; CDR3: CASSSAGTADTQYF; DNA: TGCGCCAGCAGCTCGGCGGGGACGGCAGATACGCAGTATTTT
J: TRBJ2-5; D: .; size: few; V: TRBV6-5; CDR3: CASSYSISQTETQYF; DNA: TGTGCCAGCAGTTACTCGATTTCCCAAACGGAGACCCAGTACTTC
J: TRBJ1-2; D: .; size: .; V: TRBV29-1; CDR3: CSVAISASYGYTF; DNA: TGCAGCGTTGCGATTTCTGCCTCCTATGGCTACACCTTC
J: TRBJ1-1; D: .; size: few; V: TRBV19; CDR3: CASSIGGAVNTEAFF; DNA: TGTGCCAGTAGTATAGGAGGGGCGGTGAACACTGAAGCTTTCTTT
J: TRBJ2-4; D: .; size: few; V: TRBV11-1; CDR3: CASSFDYHHF; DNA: TGTGCCAGCAGCTTCGACTACCACCACTTC
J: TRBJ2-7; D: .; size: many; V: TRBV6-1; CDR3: CASISRDNAYEQYF; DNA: TGTGCCAGCATCAGCCGGGACAACGCCTACGAGCAGTACTTC
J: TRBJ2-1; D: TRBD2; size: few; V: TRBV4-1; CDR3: CASSQEASGGSLYNEQFF; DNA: TGCGCCAGCAGCCAAGAGGCTAGCGGGGGGTCCTTATACAATGAGCAGTTCTTC
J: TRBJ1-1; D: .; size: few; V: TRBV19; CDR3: CASLLGRGYDTEAFF; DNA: TGTGCCAGTCTCCTTGGGAGGGGTTACGACACTGAAGCTTTCTTT
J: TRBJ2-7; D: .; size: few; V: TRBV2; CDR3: CASSSDSALLGHYF; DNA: TGTGCCAGCAGCTCGGACAGTGCCCTCCTCGGGCATTACTTC
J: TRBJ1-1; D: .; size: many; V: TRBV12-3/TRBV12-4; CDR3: CASSRQVMNTEAFF; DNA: TGTGCCAGCAGCCGACAGGTAATGAACACTGAAGCTTTCTTT
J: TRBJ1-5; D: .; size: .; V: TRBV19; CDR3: CASSIPGISQPQHF; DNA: TGTGCCAGTAGTATCCCGGGGATTTCTCAGCCCCAGCATTTT
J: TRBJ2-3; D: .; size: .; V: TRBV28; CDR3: CASSLSGAETSTDTQYF; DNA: TGTGCCAGCAGTTTATCCGGGGCTGAAACTAGCACAGATACGCAGTATTTT